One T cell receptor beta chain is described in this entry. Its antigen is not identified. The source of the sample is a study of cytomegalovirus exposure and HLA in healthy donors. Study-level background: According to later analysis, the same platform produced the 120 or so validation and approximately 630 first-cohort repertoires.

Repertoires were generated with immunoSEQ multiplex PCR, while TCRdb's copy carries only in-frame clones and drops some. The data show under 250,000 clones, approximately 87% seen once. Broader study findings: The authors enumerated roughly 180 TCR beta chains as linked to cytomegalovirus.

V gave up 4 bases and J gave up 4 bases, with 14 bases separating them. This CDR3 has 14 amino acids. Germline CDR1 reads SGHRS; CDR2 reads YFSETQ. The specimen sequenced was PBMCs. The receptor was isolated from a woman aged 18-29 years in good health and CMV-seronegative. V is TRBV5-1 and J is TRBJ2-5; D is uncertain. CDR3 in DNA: TGCGCCAGCAGCCCTTTTATGGCAGGAGAGACCCAGTACTTC. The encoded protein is CASSPFMAGETQYF.